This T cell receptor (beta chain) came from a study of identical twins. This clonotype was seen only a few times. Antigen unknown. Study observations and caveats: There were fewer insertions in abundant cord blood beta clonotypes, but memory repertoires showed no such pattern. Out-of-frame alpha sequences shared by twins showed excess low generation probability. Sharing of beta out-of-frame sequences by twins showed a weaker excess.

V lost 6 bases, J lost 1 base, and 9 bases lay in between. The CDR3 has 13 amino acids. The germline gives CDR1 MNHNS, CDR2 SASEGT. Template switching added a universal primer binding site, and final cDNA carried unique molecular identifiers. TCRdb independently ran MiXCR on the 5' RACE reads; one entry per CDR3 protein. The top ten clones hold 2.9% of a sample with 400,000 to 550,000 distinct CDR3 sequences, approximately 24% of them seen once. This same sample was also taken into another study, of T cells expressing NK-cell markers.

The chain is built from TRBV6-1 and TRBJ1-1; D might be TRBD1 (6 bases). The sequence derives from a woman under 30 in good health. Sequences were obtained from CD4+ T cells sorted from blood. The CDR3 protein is CASRGGRNTEAFF. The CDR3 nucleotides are TGTGCCAGCAGAGGGGGAAGGAACACTGAAGCTTTCTTT.